The rows below give T cell receptor beta chains drawn from one sample of a study of control samples from healthy donors and cancer patients. The assay was immunoSEQ multiplex PCR, and TCRdb's table has in-frame clones only and misses some. Of tens of thousands of clones in the sample, approximately 88% were seen once. The material sequenced was blood. The receptors stem from a man aged 45-65 years in good health. Both conserved end residues are part of each CDR3. Fields, in order: J gene, clone size, D gene, V gene, CDR3 protein, CDR3 DNA. The D gene is left open where the match is weak. A clone size is listed for some rows: how often the clone was seen (once, few, many), or a class if it is expanded.

TRBJ1-2	NA	NA	TRBV5-6	CASSLVGAYNYGYTF	TGTGCCAGCAGCCTTGTCGGGGCATATAACTATGGCTACACCTTC
TRBJ2-5	NA	NA	TRBV9	CASSVLVLGTQYF	TGTGCCAGCAGCGTTTTAGTGCTAGGGACCCAGTACTTC
TRBJ1-4	NA	NA	TRBV10-2	CASRGTNEKLFF	TGCGCCAGCAGGGGAACTAATGAAAAACTGTTTTTT
TRBJ2-7	NA	NA	TRBV11-3	CASSSRDSPGYEQYF	TGTGCCAGCAGCTCCCGGGACTCCCCGGGCTACGAGCAGTACTTC
TRBJ2-2	NA	NA	TRBV28	CASAWSLNTGELFF	TGTGCCAGCGCATGGAGTTTGAACACCGGGGAGCTGTTTTTT
TRBJ1-5	NA	TRBD1	TRBV7-2	CASSLDRVKGQPQHF	TGTGCCAGCTCCTTGGACAGGGTAAAAGGTCAGCCCCAGCATTTT
TRBJ1-1	NA	NA	TRBV3-1/TRBV3-2	CASRAHGATEAFF	TGTGCCAGCAGAGCCCATGGGGCCACTGAAGCTTTCTTT
TRBJ2-7	NA	TRBD1	TRBV7-3	CASSRDRGNEQYF	TGTGCCAGCAGCCGAGACAGGGGGAACGAGCAGTACTTC
TRBJ2-1	NA	NA	TRBV5-7	CASSLTGCSYNEQFF	TGTGCCAGCAGCTTGACCGGCTGCTCCTACAATGAGCAGTTCTTC
TRBJ1-1	NA	NA	TRBV5-5	CASSLGTGFDEAFF	TGTGCCAGCAGCTTGGGGACTGGTTTCGATGAAGCTTTCTTT
TRBJ2-7	NA	NA	TRBV23-1	CASSLQRGQGGYYEQYF	TGCGCCAGCAGTCTACAAAGGGGGCAGGGAGGGTATTACGAGCAGTACTTC
TRBJ2-3	NA	TRBD2	TRBV7-2	CASSLLMTSLIGTDTQYF	TGTGCCAGCAGCCTTCTGATGACTAGCTTGATCGGGACAGATACGCAGTATTTT
TRBJ1-1	once	TRBD1	TRBV6-5	CASSSDRGTEAFF	TGTGCCAGCAGTTCGGACAGGGGGACTGAAGCTTTCTTT
TRBJ2-2	NA	NA	TRBV7-2	CASSLYNQVGELFF	TGTGCCAGCAGCTTGTACAATCAGGTCGGGGAGCTGTTTTTT
TRBJ2-1	NA	TRBD2	TRBV5-1	CASSFVTSGINEQFF	TGCGCCAGCAGTTTTGTGACTAGCGGGATCAATGAGCAGTTCTTC
TRBJ2-7	NA	NA	TRBV19	CASSNRYEQYF	TGTGCCAGTAGTAATCGGTACGAGCAGTACTTC